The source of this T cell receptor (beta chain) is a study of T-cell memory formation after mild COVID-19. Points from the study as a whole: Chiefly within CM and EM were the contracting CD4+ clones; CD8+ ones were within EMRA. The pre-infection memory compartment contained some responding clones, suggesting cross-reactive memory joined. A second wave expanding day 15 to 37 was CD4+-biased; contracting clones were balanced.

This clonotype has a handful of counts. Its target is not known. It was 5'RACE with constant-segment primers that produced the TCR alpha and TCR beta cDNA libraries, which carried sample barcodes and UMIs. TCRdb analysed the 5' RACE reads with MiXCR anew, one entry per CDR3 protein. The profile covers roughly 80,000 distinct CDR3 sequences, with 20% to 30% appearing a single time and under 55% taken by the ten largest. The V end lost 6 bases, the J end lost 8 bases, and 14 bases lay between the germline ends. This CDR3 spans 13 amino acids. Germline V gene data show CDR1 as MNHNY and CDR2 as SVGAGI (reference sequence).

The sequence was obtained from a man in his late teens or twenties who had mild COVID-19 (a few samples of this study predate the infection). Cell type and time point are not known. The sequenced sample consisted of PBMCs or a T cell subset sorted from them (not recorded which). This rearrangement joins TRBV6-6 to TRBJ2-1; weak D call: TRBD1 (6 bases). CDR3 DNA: TGTGCCAGCAGCCGACAGGACGGGGATGAGCAGTTCTTC. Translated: CASSRQDGDEQFF.